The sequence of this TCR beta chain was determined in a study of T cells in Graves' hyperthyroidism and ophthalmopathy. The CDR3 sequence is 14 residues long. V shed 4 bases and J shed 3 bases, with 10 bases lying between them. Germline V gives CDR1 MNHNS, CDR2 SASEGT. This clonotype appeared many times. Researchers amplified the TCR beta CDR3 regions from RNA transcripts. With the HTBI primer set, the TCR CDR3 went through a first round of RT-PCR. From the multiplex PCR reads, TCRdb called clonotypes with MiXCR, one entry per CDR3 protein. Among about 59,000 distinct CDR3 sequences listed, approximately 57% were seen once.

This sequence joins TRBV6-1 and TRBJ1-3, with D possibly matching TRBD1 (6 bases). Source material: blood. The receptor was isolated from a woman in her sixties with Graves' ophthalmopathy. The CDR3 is CASSGGGSGNTIYF. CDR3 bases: TGTGCCAGCAGTGGGGGGGGCAGTGGAAACACCATATATTTT.